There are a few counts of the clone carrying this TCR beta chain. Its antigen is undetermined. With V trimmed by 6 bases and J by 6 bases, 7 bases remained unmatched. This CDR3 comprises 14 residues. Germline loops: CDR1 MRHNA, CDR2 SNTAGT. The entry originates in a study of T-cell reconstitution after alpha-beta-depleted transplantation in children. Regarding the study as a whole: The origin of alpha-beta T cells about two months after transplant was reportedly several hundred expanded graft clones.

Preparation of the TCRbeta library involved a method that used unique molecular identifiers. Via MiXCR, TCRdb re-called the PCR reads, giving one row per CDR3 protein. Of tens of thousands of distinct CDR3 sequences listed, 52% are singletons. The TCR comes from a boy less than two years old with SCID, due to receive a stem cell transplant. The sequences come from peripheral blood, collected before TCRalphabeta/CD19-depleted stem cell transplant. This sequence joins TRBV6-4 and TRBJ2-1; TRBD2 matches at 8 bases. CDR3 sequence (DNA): TGTGCCAGCAGCGGGGGGGGAGGGGGCAATGAGCAGTTCTTC. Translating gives CASSGGGGGNEQFF.